The present T cell receptor (beta chain) was sequenced within a study of blood T cells in healthy people across ages. Every sample yielded at least 7 million isolated PBMCs. A note on this clonotype: What it recognizes is unknown.

The CDR3 is 13 amino acids. The V end was cut by 2 bases, the J end by 6 bases, with 11 bases between. Germline V gene sequence: CDR1 SQVTM, CDR2 ANQGSEA. Overall study findings and caveats: The recorded TCR beta diversity per million T cells decreased in a roughly linear manner with age. With naive T cell percentage, TCR beta diversity showed a strong correlation.

PCR was performed a second time for about 7 to 12 cycles using a sample-barcoded 5' primer and a J-beta primer mix. Using its own MiXCR run on the 5' RACE reads, TCRdb lists one record per CDR3 protein. The repertoire holds over 1,200,000 distinct CDR3 sequences, roughly 64% seen once, with approximately 7% in the top ten. This receptor was identified in a man between 18 and 35 years old in good health. V is TRBV29-1 and J is TRBJ2-4; a possible D gene is TRBD1 (6 bases). The specimen sequenced was blood. CDR3 in amino acids: CSVELDSLNIQYF. The CDR3 DNA is TGCAGCGTTGAACTGGACAGTCTAAACATTCAGTACTTC.